Presented here are 9 T cell receptor beta chains from one specimen sequenced in a study of control samples from healthy donors and cancer patients. Produced via immunoSEQ multiplex PCR; TCRdb's table is partial and in-frame only. The sample gives roughly 180,000 clones, 93% of which show up once; about 4% is in the top ten. Source material: blood. The receptors shown here come from a woman aged 55-70 years in good health.

As regards this clone: Other DNA sequences in the sample encode the same CDR3. The chain couples TRBV5-1 to TRBJ1-1; D not resolved. Looked up from germline, CDR1 is SGHRS and CDR2 is YFSETQ. This CDR3 has 15 residues. V dropped 2 bases and J dropped 1 base, with 12 bases sitting between them. CDR3 coding DNA: TGCGCCAGCAGCTTACAAGATGTCAGGAACACTGAAGCTTTCTTT. This sequence encodes CASSLQDVRNTEAFF.

The V gene is TRBV14, the J gene TRBJ1-2; unclear D gene. This CDR3 spans 13 amino acids. The germline V gene encodes CDR1 SGHDN and CDR2 FVKESK. V was pared by 4 bases and J by 1 base, with 7 bases between. The DNA for the CDR3 is TGTGCCAGCAGCCTCCGAATTAACTATGGCTACACCTTC. Translation: CASSLRINYGYTF.

V is TRBV5-1 and J is TRBJ1-1; 7 nucleotides match TRBD1. V was clipped by 0 bases and J by 6 bases; unmatched bases: 2. The CDR3 sequence is 13 residues long. The germline V gene encodes CDR1 SGHRS and CDR2 YFSETQ. This chain's CDR3 is CASSLGGGAEAFF. DNA of the CDR3: TGCGCCAGCAGCTTGGGAGGGGGCGCTGAAGCTTTCTTT.

This clone was found once. This CDR3 reads CASSLAGEAYNEQFF. CDR3 DNA sequence: TGTGCCAGCAGTTTAGCGGGGGAAGCCTACAATGAGCAGTTCTTC. The V and J genes are TRBV6-2 or TRBV6-3 and TRBJ2-1; 9 positions match TRBD2. CDR1 is MNHEY, CDR2 SVGEGT, per germline. The CDR3 contains 15 residues. Unmatched junction bases numbered 3, after V lost 4 bases and J lost 2 bases.

V and J are TRBV5-1 and TRBJ1-1; D is unresolved. Germline CDR1 is SGHRS and CDR2 is YFSETQ. Trimming cost V 0 bases and J 4 bases, with 10 bases left between them. CDR3 size: 14 residues. The CDR3 DNA sequence: TGCGCCAGCAGCTTGGAAGACCGGTCCACTGAAGCTTTCTTT. It yields the protein CASSLEDRSTEAFF.

The chain employs TRBV30 and TRBJ1-1; D ambiguous. Trimming removed 1 base from V and 6 bases from J, with 9 bases in between. Germline values: CDR1 GTSNPN, CDR2 SVGIG (reference sequence). This CDR3 region has 12 residues. The CDR3 protein is CAWSADKPEAFF. The CDR3, as DNA: TGTGCCTGGAGTGCCGACAAACCTGAAGCTTTCTTT. The whole variable domain, remainder taken from reference TRBV30 and TRBJ1-1, is SQTIHQWPATLVQPVGSPLSLECTVEGTSNPNLYWYRQAAGRGLQLLFYSVGIGQISSEVPQNLSASRPQDRQFILSSKKLLLSDSGFYLCAWSADKPEAFFGQGTRLTVV.

J is TRBJ1-4 and V is TRBV18, with 7 bases aligning to TRBD1. This CDR3 spans 15 amino acids. V lost 5 bases to trimming and J lost 10 bases; unmatched junction nucleotides: 13. The germline V gene encodes CDR1 KGHSH and CDR2 LQKENI. The DNA for the CDR3 is TGTGCCAGCTCATCTTATTCCGGGACAGTTTCAAAACTGTTTTTT. Protein product: CASSSYSGTVSKLFF.

The chain recombines TRBV11-3 with TRBJ2-3, with D maybe TRBD1 (6 bases). This CDR3 is built from 13 residues. Germline loops: CDR1 SGHNT, CDR2 YENEEA. Deletions cut 6 bases from V and 2 bases from J, with 9 bases between. CDR3 region: CASSTGTTDTQYF. The CDR3 DNA sequence: TGTGCCAGCAGTACAGGGACCACAGATACGCAGTATTTT.

J is TRBJ1-1 and V is TRBV18, with D uncertain. The germline V gene has CDR1 KGHSH and CDR2 LQKENI. Trimming pared 0 bases from V and 5 bases from J, leaving 10 bases between. The CDR3 is 14 residues long. The CDR3: CASSPPGSWTEAFF. The CDR3 nucleotides are TGTGCCAGCTCACCACCGGGCAGTTGGACTGAAGCTTTCTTT.